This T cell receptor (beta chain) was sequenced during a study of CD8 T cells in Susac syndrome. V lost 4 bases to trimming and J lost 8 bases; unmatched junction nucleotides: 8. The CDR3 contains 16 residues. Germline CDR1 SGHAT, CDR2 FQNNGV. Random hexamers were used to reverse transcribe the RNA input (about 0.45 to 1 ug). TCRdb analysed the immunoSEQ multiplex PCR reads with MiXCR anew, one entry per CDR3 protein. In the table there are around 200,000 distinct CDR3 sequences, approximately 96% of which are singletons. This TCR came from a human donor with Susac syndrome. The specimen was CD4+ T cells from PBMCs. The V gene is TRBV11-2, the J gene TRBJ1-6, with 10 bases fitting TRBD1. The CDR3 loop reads CASSSDVGTGDSPLHF. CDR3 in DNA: TGTGCCAGCAGCTCCGACGTCGGGACAGGGGATTCACCCCTCCACTTT. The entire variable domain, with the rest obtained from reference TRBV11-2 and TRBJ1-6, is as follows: EAGVAQSPRYKIIEKRQSVAFWCNPISGHATLYWYQQILGQGPKLLIQFQNNGVVDDSQLPKDRFSAERLKGVDSTLKIQPAKLEDSAVYLCASSSDVGTGDSPLHFGNGTRLTVT.